The T cell receptor beta chain under discussion was sequenced for a study of CD8 T cells in Susac syndrome. For the study at large: Blood was drawn from Susac syndrome patients while they were therapy-naive, on corticosteroids, or on intravenous immunoglobulin alone.

It was with random hexamers that about 0.45 to 1 ug RNA was reverse transcribed. The method of amplification for TCR beta CDR3 was immunoSEQ multiplex PCR, covering 54 Vbeta and 13 Jbeta. TCRdb called the immunoSEQ multiplex PCR reads again in MiXCR, with one record for every CDR3 protein. The sample has around 170,000 distinct CDR3 sequences; approximately 96% are singletons. Overall study results and limits: Repertoires of Susac syndrome CD4+ T cells lacked clonal expansion.

Points on this clonotype: As yet, its antigen is unknown.

The T cells that were sequenced for TCR beta were CD8+ and CD4+ cells from blood. Germline V gene data show CDR1 as SGHTA and CDR2 as FQGNSA. The V gene lost 1 base and the J gene lost 6 bases, with 13 bases spanning the gap. The CDR3 has 15 residues. The sequencing input was CD4+ T cells from PBMCs. The chain combines TRBV7-2 with TRBJ1-5; D remains ambiguous. The clonotype comes from a human donor with Susac syndrome. CDR3 amino acids: CASSLEVRDSQPQHF. The CDR3 nucleotides read TGTGCCAGCAGCTTAGAGGTGCGGGATAGTCAGCCCCAGCATTTT.